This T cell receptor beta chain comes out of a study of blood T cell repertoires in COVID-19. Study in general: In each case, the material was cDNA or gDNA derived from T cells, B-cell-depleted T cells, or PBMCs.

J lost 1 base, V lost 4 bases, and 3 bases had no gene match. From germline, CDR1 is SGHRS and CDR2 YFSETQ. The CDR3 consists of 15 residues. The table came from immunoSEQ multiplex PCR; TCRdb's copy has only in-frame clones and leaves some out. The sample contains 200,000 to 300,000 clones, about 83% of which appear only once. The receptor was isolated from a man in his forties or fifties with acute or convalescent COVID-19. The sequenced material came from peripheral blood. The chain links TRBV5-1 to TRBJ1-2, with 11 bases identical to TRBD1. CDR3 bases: TGCGCCAGCAGCCCGGGGACAGGGGGTAACTATGGCTACACCTTC. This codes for CASSPGTGGNYGYTF. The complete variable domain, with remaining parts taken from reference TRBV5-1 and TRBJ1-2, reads KAGVTQTPRYLIKTRGQQVTLSCSPISGHRSVSWYQQTPGQGLQFLFEYFSETQRNKGNFPGRFSGRQFSNSRSEMNVSTLELGDSALYLCASSPGTGGNYGYTFGSGTRLTVV.